What follows are 11 T cell receptor beta chains derived from one specimen sequenced in a study of tumor-infiltrating lymphocytes in primary liver carcinoma. Unsorted whole blood yielded the blood RNA, and germline DNA was also extracted. Making TCR beta cDNA involved around 500 ng total RNA and a constant-region primer. Slightly modified ARM-PCR with three nested multiplex PCR rounds yielded TCR beta libraries. For around 11 cycles apiece, the opening two PCR rounds ran with TRBV1-TRBV30 forward primers and a C-beta reverse primer. In TCRdb, the multiplex PCR reads were re-called with MiXCR into one record per CDR3 protein. Of around 170,000 distinct CDR3 sequences in the sample, about 60% were seen once. Sequencing used peripheral blood. The source of these receptors is a man in his forties with primary liver carcinoma and hepatitis B virus infection.

As for this clonotype: This may be a read error: a much more frequent sequence differs by one nucleotide. This chain joins TRBV10-3 and TRBJ2-1; no reliable D call. The CDR3 is made up of 13 amino acids. V lost 9 bases to trimming and J lost 2 bases, with 11 bases between them. Germline V gene sequence: CDR1 ENHRY, CDR2 SYGVKD. CDR3 sequence (DNA): TGTGCCATGAGGAGTTGGACCTACAATGAGCAGTTCTTC. Its translation: CAMRSWTYNEQFF.

Concerning this clonotype: Germline is not matched at one junction end, which may reflect a read error. The chain has TRBV11-2 and TRBJ1-2; D possibly corresponds to TRBD1 (5 bases). This CDR3 spans 14 amino acids. The germline CDR1 and CDR2 sequences are SGHAT and FQNNGV. CDR3 nucleotides: TGTGCCAGTAGCTTAGGAGCAGGGCACTATGGCTACACCTTC. Protein: CASSLGAGHYGYTF.

This clonotype was picked up one time. V is TRBV6-5 and J is TRBJ2-5, with D hard to call. The CDR3 extends over 14 amino acids. V was cut by 0 bases and J by 14 bases, with 19 bases left in between. Germline loops: CDR1 MNHEY, CDR2 SVGAGI. CDR3 region: CASSYSTWAYEHYF. In nucleotides, the CDR3 is TGTGCCAGCAGTTACTCTACTTGGGCCTACGAGCACTACTTC.

The genes are TRBV5-6 and TRBJ2-3; D not resolved. This CDR3 has 12 amino acids. V was pared by 4 bases and J by 4 bases, with 7 bases between. CDR1 is SGHDT and CDR2 is YYEEEE in the germline V gene. Written as DNA, the CDR3 is TGTGCCAGCAGCCTCGACCCAGATACGCAGTATTTT. This gives the protein CASSLDPDTQYF.

This clonotype was observed a handful of times. This chain joins TRBV4-2 and TRBJ1-4; D ambiguous. CDR3 size: 15 residues. V shed 3 bases and J shed 3 bases, with 11 bases lying between them. Germline V gene sequence: CDR1 LGHNA, CDR2 YNFKEQ. CDR3 nucleotides: TGTGCCAGCAGCCACTTACGGAATTCTAATGAAAAACTGTTTTTT. Translating gives CASSHLRNSNEKLFF.

This chain connects TRBV5-1 to TRBJ2-7; D is ambiguous. The CDR3 loop spans 14 amino acids. CDR1 SGHRS and CDR2 YFSETQ come from the germline V gene. V dropped 4 bases and J dropped 0 bases, with 11 bases sitting between them. Written as DNA, the CDR3 is TGCGCCAGCAGCATGGGCGACTTCTCCTACGAGCAGTACTTC. As protein: CASSMGDFSYEQYF.

J is TRBJ2-5 and V is TRBV7-2; no clear D. Germline V CDR1 and CDR2: SGHTA, FQGNSA. Trimming removed 7 bases at V and 5 bases at J, with 14 bases between. This CDR3 contains 13 residues. CDR3 residues: CASTKLPTETQYF. CDR3 nucleotides: TGTGCCAGCACCAAACTTCCGACCGAGACCCAGTACTTC.

This clonotype was seen more than once but under ten times. The chain links TRBV12-3 or TRBV12-4 to TRBJ2-1; 9 bases line up with TRBD1. With 6 bases clipped from V and 1 base from J, the junction kept 7 bases outside the gene matches. This CDR3 is built from 16 residues. CDR3 in amino acids: CASRNRGRGSYNEQFF. The CDR3 DNA is TGTGCCAGCAGAAACAGGGGGCGAGGTTCCTACAATGAGCAGTTCTTC.

Of note for this clonotype: This may stem from a read error, because a much larger clone lies one nucleotide away. The V gene is TRBV14, the J gene TRBJ2-7, with unresolved D. The CDR3 runs 15 residues. CDR1 SGHDN and CDR2 FVKESK come from the germline V gene. V lost 0 bases and J lost 2, with 11 bases in between. The CDR3 sequence: CASSQDGVRTYEQYF. Written as DNA, the CDR3 is TGTGCCAGCAGCCAAGATGGGGTCAGAACCTACGAGCAGTACTTC.

A word on this clonotype: At one boundary the junction diverges from the germline segment, which might be a read error. The V gene is TRBV5-4, the J gene TRBJ2-3; D is undetermined. Looked up from germline, CDR1 is SGHNT and CDR2 is YYREEE (reference sequence). There are 15 residues in the CDR3. CDR3 residues: CASSLGADSTDTQYF. The DNA for the CDR3 is TGTGCCAGCAGCTTGGGGGCGGATAGCACCGATACGCAGTATTTT. Supplemented by reference TRBV5-4 and TRBJ2-3, the full variable domain reads ETGVTQSPTHLIKTRGQQVTLRCSSQSGHNTVSWYQQALGQGPQFIFQYYREEENGRGNFPPRFSGLQFPNYSSELNVNALELDDSALYLCASSLGADSTDTQYFGPGTRLTVL.

A note on this clonotype: Here the CDR3 omits its conserved ending phenylalanine or tryptophan, so a read error is the likely source. This chain links TRBV4-1 with TRBJ2-1; 10 nucleotides align to TRBD2. Germline-derived CDR1 and CDR2 are MGHRA and YSYEKL. The junction had 17 bases not matched to a gene; V was cut back by 1 base and J by 2 bases. The CDR3 has 21 amino acids. The CDR3 region is CASSQGGPRASGRSPYNEQFS. The CDR3 region has the DNA TGCGCCAGCAGCCAAGGAGGCCCCAGGGCTAGCGGGAGATCCCCCTACAATGAGCAGTTCTCC.